The 2 T cell receptor beta chains given below trace back to one sample, sequenced in a study of blood T cell repertoires in COVID-19. Method: immunoSEQ multiplex PCR; TCRdb's copy keeps in-frame clones and lacks some. The table has more than 100,000 clones, roughly nine tenths seen once. Sequenced sample: peripheral blood. The receptors shown here come from an elderly woman in a cohort sampled during active COVID-19.

The chain couples TRBV19 to TRBJ2-1; D is perhaps TRBD2 (6 bases). The CDR3 runs 14 residues. The germline CDR1 and CDR2 sequences are LNHDA and SQIVND (reference sequence). The V end lost 2 bases, the J end lost 9 bases, and 14 bases lay between the germline ends. CDR3 loop: CASSIIGTRSEQFF. The DNA of the CDR3 is TGTGCCAGTAGTATAATAGGGACTCGGAGTGAGCAGTTCTTC.

This rearrangement joins TRBV11-3 to TRBJ1-1, with TRBD1 identical over 10 bases. V lost 4 bases and J lost 4; bases outside the gene matches: 0. Germline assignment: CDR1 SGHNT and CDR2 YENEEA. CDR3 length equals 13 residues. Here the CDR3 DNA reads TGTGCCAGCAGCTGGACAGGGGGCACTGAAGCTTTCTTT. Its translation: CASSWTGGTEAFF.